This T cell receptor beta chain was documented in a study of blood T cell repertoires in COVID-19. Across the study: The United States, Italy and Spain supplied acute and convalescent COVID-19 samples.

Authors' analysis steps: Counts of nucleated cells, estimated from reference gene primer amplification, were obtained. This table comes from immunoSEQ multiplex PCR, and its TCRdb copy is limited to in-frame clones, with some not included. Clone size and the V and J calls come from that table; the DNA yielded D and trimming. Of some 180,000 clones detected, roughly three quarters appear once; the ten largest clones hold around 7.9%. J lost 0 bases, V lost 5 bases, and 7 bases had no gene match. The CDR3 is 18 amino acids. Germline loops: CDR1 SGHTA, CDR2 FQGNSA. The origin of this receptor is a woman between 45 and 60 years old with active or convalescent COVID-19. The genes are TRBV7-2 and TRBJ2-3, with 14 bases fitting TRBD2. Sequencing input: peripheral blood. CDR3 nucleotides: TGTGCCAGCAGCCCCGGGACTAGCGGGGGATATAGCACAGATACGCAGTATTTT. Translating gives CASSPGTSGGYSTDTQYF.